This T cell receptor beta chain emerged from a study of vaccination and CD4 T cells after COVID-19. Study-level background: The peptides that stimulated the cells were overlapping spike peptides from SARS-CoV-2, HCoV-NL63, HCoV-OC43 and HCoV-229E.

The CDR3 has 11 amino acids. CDR1 and CDR2 (germline): DFQATT, SNEGSKA (reference sequence). V lost 6 bases, J lost 3 bases, and 9 bases lay in between. As for time point: late sampling 161 to 241 days after vaccination in three convalescent patients. Treatment in this sample: 10-day PBMC culture with coronavirus spike peptide pools or control peptides (ViraFEST assay). Researchers used the Oncomine TCR Beta short-read assay to sequence DNA from cultured CD4+ T cells. TCRdb processed the PCR reads anew with MiXCR; each CDR3 protein has one entry. Among approximately 20,000 distinct CDR3 sequences listed, about a third were seen once. A few counts support this clonotype. What it binds is not known. Study-wide results and caveats: Looking at convalescent patients, 304 of their 307 vaccine-specific clones were spike mono-reactive.

Sequenced here: CD4+ T cells from blood, cultured in vitro, sampled about 7 months after SARS-CoV-2 vaccination. This receptor was taken from a human donor who had recovered from COVID-19. The chain uses TRBV20-1 and TRBJ2-7; D remains ambiguous. The CDR3 loop is CSAPQDYEQYF. In nucleotides, the CDR3 is TGCAGTGCCCCCCAAGACTACGAGCAGTACTTC.